The rows below give T cell receptor beta chains drawn from one sample of a study of molecular identifiers for immune sequencing clone quantification. Each CDR3 protein is one row after TCRdb ran MiXCR on the PCR reads. The data show 460,000 or so distinct CDR3 sequences, about 26% seen once. Sequenced material: naive CD8+ T cells from blood, with Jurkat cell RNA spiked in. Receptors originate from a human donor in good health. Some libraries in this study had Jurkat cell RNA spiked in. Both conserved end residues are part of each CDR3. The order of the fields is CDR3 protein, clone size, D gene, V gene. A D gene is named only where the DNA matches it firmly. Expanded clones get a size class; other rows say once, few or many, or leave the size out.

CASSYFSGANVLTF | many | . | TRBV6-2/TRBV6-3
CASSQAGLASTDTQYF | . | TRBD2 | TRBV4-1
CASSVVNSGVATDTQYF | few | TRBD2 | TRBV11-2
CASSLQENTGELFF | . | . | TRBV11-3
CASSPQLARGANVLTF | . | TRBD2 | TRBV3-1
CASSQGSSGQFF | . | . | TRBV4-1
CASSEGGWTGGNQPQHF | . | TRBD1 | TRBV6-1
CASSHMGWTDTGELFF | . | . | TRBV7-9
CAWTAGGFTEAFF | . | TRBD1 | TRBV30
CAWSDIRSGELFF | many | . | TRBV30
CASSQGASSWQFF | . | . | TRBV4-1
CASSQGAVANQPQHF | few | . | TRBV4-3
CASSQDSSDTQYF | many | . | TRBV4-1
CASSFSATGTDTQYF | many | TRBD1 | TRBV7-9
CSARQVFPADTQYF | few | . | TRBV20-1
CASSPLDYNEQFF | few | . | TRBV7-6
CSARDEQFF | . | . | TRBV20-1
CASSLVRKPYEQYF | many | . | TRBV7-9
CSVEPATGRWVGETQYF | few | . | TRBV29-1
CASSQDRGRSYGHTF | . | TRBD1 | TRBV4-3
CASSLVGEGLSNQPQHF | . | . | TRBV11-2
CASSHSEGEYEAFF | . | . | TRBV4-3
CASSLLAGGLNEQFF | . | TRBD2 | TRBV27
CASSLGVSLFGGSNQETQYF | many | . | TRBV28
CAWGLGRTPEQYF | . | . | TRBV30
CASSAEASSYEQYF | many | . | TRBV2
CASRQGEAFF | many | . | TRBV2
CASRLLLNTEAFF | many | . | TRBV14
CASSHDYPSQTNEQYF | . | . | TRBV4-3
CASSLQENSNQPQHF | many | . | TRBV7-6
CATSSSGSGGNEQFF | . | TRBD2 | TRBV15
CASSLVRGSSYEQYF | many | . | TRBV5-1
CASSPLQGSTDTQYF | . | . | TRBV28
CASSSDITDTQCF | . | . | TRBV11-2
CASSPGTAHYEQYF | many | . | TRBV4-1
CASRLRGTYGYTF | . | . | TRBV12-3/TRBV12-4
CASSWENQPQHF | many | . | TRBV5-4
CASSQDPRRSSGNTIYF | few | . | TRBV4-3
CASGPVVIGDRAIIGFEQYF | once | TRBD1 | TRBV4-2
CASSDGVGANTEAFF | few | . | TRBV7-6
CASSPGTRVSYTF | . | . | TRBV19
CASSQELLDSLTGELFF | . | . | TRBV4-1
CSARDFALAVQETQYF | . | TRBD2 | TRBV20-1
CASSIGPTAMNTEAFF | once | . | TRBV19
CASSLTSSGNTIYF | many | . | TRBV7-9
CASSRTAGGPSYEQYF | . | TRBD2 | TRBV4-3
CASSGALGEPEAFF | . | . | TRBV2
CASSQVLAGVEETQYF | . | TRBD2 | TRBV3-1
CSARDRTATGEPFF | . | . | TRBV20-1
CASSPWGGSTGELFF | . | TRBD2 | TRBV7-9
CASSPGQAVFGTQYF | many | TRBD1 | TRBV7-9